The rows below give T cell receptor beta chains drawn from one sample of a study of T cell clones after liver transplantation. The antigens for these receptors are not known. Profiling relied on immunoSEQ multiplex PCR, and the TCRdb table lists in-frame clones only, not all of them. The sample includes more than 120 clones, around 44% of them seen just once. What was sequenced was CD4+ T cells from cultured PBMCs. These receptors were obtained from a human patient who received a liver transplant. Some T cells may be the graft donor's. Both conserved end residues are part of each CDR3. Fields, in order: clone size, D gene, J gene, V gene, CDR3 protein, CDR3 DNA. D genes are given only for firm matches. Clone size is shown for a subset of rows, as once, few, many or a class of expanded clone.

abundance: .
d_gene: .
j_gene: TRBJ1-1
v_gene: TRBV11-1
CDR3aa: CASSRVGVGEAFF
CDR3nt: TGTGCCAGCAGCCGGGTCGGGGTAGGAGAAGCTTTCTTT

abundance: few
d_gene: .
j_gene: TRBJ1-2
v_gene: TRBV18
CDR3aa: CASSPFNDYDGYTF
CDR3nt: TGTGCCAGCTCACCCTTCAACGACTATGATGGCTACACCTTC

abundance: .
d_gene: .
j_gene: TRBJ2-6
v_gene: TRBV5-7
CDR3aa: CASSGLCVQSRANVLTF
CDR3nt: TGTGCCAGCAGCGGTCTTTGCGTACAAAGTCGGGCCAACGTCCTGACTTTC

abundance: .
d_gene: TRBD1
j_gene: TRBJ1-2
v_gene: TRBV2
CDR3aa: CASSSDRGLYGYTF
CDR3nt: TGTGCCAGCAGCAGTGACAGGGGCCTCTATGGCTATACCTTC

abundance: .
d_gene: TRBD2
j_gene: TRBJ2-1
v_gene: TRBV6-4
CDR3aa: CASSKGLAPYNEQFF
CDR3nt: TGTGCCAGCAGTAAAGGACTAGCGCCCTACAATGAGCAGTTCTTC

abundance: hyperexpanded
d_gene: TRBD1
j_gene: TRBJ1-1
v_gene: TRBV19
CDR3aa: CASSPGQVLRTEAFF
CDR3nt: TGTGCCAGTAGTCCGGGACAGGTTTTGAGAACTGAAGCTTTCTTT

abundance: .
d_gene: .
j_gene: TRBJ2-6
v_gene: TRBV5-7
CDR3aa: CASSGLCVQSRANVLTF
CDR3nt: TGTGCCAGCAGCGGTCTTTGCGTACAGAGTCGGGCCAACGTCCTGACTTTC

abundance: .
d_gene: .
j_gene: TRBJ2-5
v_gene: TRBV6-8
CDR3aa: CASSDSSRTQYF
CDR3nt: TGTGCCAGCAGTGACTCCTCGAGAACCCAGTACTTC

abundance: .
d_gene: .
j_gene: TRBJ1-4
v_gene: TRBV7-8
CDR3aa: CASSREGLTNEKLFF
CDR3nt: TGTGCCAGCAGCAGAGAGGGGTTAACTAATGAAAAACTGTTTTTT

abundance: once
d_gene: .
j_gene: TRBJ2-5
v_gene: TRBV9
CDR3aa: CASGRGRIQETQYF
CDR3nt: TGTGCCAGCGGGCGGGGACGCATACAAGAGACCCAGTACTTC

abundance: .
d_gene: .
j_gene: TRBJ1-2
v_gene: TRBV5-1
CDR3aa: CASSLGGPVGGYTF
CDR3nt: TGCGCCAGCAGCCTCGGGGGGCCAGTGGGTGGCTACACCTTC

abundance: .
d_gene: TRBD2
j_gene: TRBJ2-5
v_gene: TRBV28
CDR3aa: CASSGWGGQETQYF
CDR3nt: TGTGCCAGCAGCGGTTGGGGGGGGCAAGAGACCCAGTACTTC

abundance: few
d_gene: TRBD1
j_gene: TRBJ1-1
v_gene: TRBV28
CDR3aa: CASSLQGAKNTEAFF
CDR3nt: TGTGCCAGCAGTTTACAGGGGGCCAAGAACACTGAAGCTTTCTTT

abundance: few
d_gene: .
j_gene: TRBJ1-2
v_gene: TRBV19
CDR3aa: CASSRTRQGSNYGYTF
CDR3nt: TGTGCCAGTAGTCGAACCAGGCAGGGCTCCAACTATGGCTACACCTTC

abundance: .
d_gene: TRBD1
j_gene: TRBJ2-2
v_gene: TRBV19
CDR3aa: CASRTGATTGELFF
CDR3nt: TGTGCCAGTAGGACAGGGGCTACCACCGGGGAGCTGTTTTTT

abundance: .
d_gene: TRBD1
j_gene: TRBJ1-6
v_gene: TRBV7-9
CDR3aa: CASSFERDRSHVVNSPLHF
CDR3nt: TGTGCCAGCAGCTTCGAGCGGGACAGATCCCATGTCGTAAATTCACCCCTCCACTTT

abundance: .
d_gene: .
j_gene: TRBJ1-1
v_gene: TRBV6-5
CDR3aa: CASSYRAGNTEAFF
CDR3nt: TGTGCCAGCAGTTACCGCGCCGGGAACACTGAAGCTTTCTTT

abundance: .
d_gene: .
j_gene: TRBJ2-5
v_gene: TRBV28
CDR3aa: CASSPPAVETQYF
CDR3nt: TGTGCCAGCAGTCCCCCCGCTGTTGAGACCCAGTACTTC

abundance: .
d_gene: .
j_gene: TRBJ1-2
v_gene: TRBV4-2
CDR3aa: CASSQDYEEGYGYTF
CDR3nt: TGTGCCAGCAGCCAAGATTACGAAGAAGGCTATGGCTACACCTTC

abundance: few
d_gene: .
j_gene: TRBJ2-5
v_gene: TRBV13
CDR3aa: CASSFQVWETQYF
CDR3nt: TGTGCCAGCAGCTTCCAGGTCTGGGAGACCCAGTACTTC